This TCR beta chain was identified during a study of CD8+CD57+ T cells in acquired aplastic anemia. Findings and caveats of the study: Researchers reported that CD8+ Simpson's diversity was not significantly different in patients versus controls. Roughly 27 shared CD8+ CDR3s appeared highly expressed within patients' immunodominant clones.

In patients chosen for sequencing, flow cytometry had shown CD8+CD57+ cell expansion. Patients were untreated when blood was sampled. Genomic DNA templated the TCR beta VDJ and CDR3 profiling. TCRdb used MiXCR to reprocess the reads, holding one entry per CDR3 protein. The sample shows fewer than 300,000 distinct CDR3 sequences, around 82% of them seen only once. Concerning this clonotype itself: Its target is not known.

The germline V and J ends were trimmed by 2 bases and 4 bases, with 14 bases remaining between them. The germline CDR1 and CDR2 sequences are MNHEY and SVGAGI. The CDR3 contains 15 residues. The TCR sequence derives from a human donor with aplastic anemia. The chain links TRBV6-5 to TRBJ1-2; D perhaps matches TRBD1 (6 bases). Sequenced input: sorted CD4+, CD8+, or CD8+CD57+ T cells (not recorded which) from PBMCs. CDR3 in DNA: TGTGCCAGCAGTTACCTGGGGGCAGAACCCTATGGCTACACCTTC. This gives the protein CASSYLGAEPYGYTF.